A selection of T cell receptor beta chains follows, all from one sample in a study of blood T cell repertoires in COVID-19. Only in-frame clones appear in the TCRdb table, and some are missing; sequencing was by immunoSEQ multiplex PCR. Seen here are 250,000 or so clones, 80% to 90% observed once, and the top ten hold 8% to 10%. Sequenced sample: PBMCs or T cells enriched from blood (not recorded which). These receptors all stem from a man aged 40-50 years who had recovered from COVID-19. Both conserved end residues are part of each CDR3. Size is omitted from some rows. Given values are once, few, many or a class for expanded clones.

j_call v_call clone_size cdr3_aa
TRBJ1-1 TRBV4-2 few CASSQAERSGLDTEAFF
TRBJ2-7 TRBV19 - CASGGGYFSHEQYF
TRBJ2-2 TRBV7-2 - CASSPLSVTGELFF
TRBJ2-7 TRBV28 - CASSSGIYEQYF
TRBJ2-1 TRBV11-2 few CASSILAGDFHEQFF
TRBJ2-2 TRBV15 few CATRDRLASLTGELFF
TRBJ1-2 TRBV6-1 - CASSELDNQYYGYTF
TRBJ2-1 TRBV4-1 - CASSQLLAGLSDYEQFF
TRBJ2-3 TRBV19 - CASRQTTGLTDTQYF
TRBJ1-2 TRBV5-1 - CASSLQTGGNGYTF
TRBJ1-3 TRBV11-3 - CASSLGMDRGPSGNTIYF
TRBJ1-6 TRBV6-5 once CASSWFGGSYNSPLHF
TRBJ2-7 TRBV18 - CASSPRLAGDPYEQYF
TRBJ1-1 TRBV12-3/TRBV12-4 - CASSFLGLAFF
TRBJ2-3 TRBV19 - CASRWAGGSDTQYF
TRBJ2-1 TRBV5-1 few CASGGRSSYNEQFF
TRBJ1-4 TRBV19 - CASMGRGEETNEKLFF
TRBJ1-2 TRBV5-1 - CASSKNSPGQDDGGYTF
TRBJ2-3 TRBV3-1/TRBV3-2 few CASSQKGGGATQDTQYF
TRBJ2-2 TRBV9 - CASSVVDSPTGELFF
TRBJ2-3 TRBV18 - CASSSQRTSGGTDTQYF
TRBJ1-1 TRBV7-2 - CASTQTGGTEAFF
TRBJ1-6 TRBV28 - CASSSRIGGDSPLHF
TRBJ2-3 TRBV10-3 few CAISESPRQGATDTQYF
TRBJ2-3 TRBV29-1 once CSVESRLAGYVDTQYF